This paragraph covers one T cell receptor (beta chain) sequence. Its antigen is not identified. The data were obtained in a study of cytomegalovirus exposure and HLA in healthy donors. Findings and limits, study-wide: Analysis was carried out at a later point, and it linked a missense DCLRE1C variant to TCR beta V- and J-gene trimming. By HLA locus, TCR association rates varied in a later analysis, with DRB1 showing the most and HLA-C the fewest.

The PCR ran on 60 Vbeta and 13 Jbeta primers. TCRdb's table, derived via immunoSEQ multiplex PCR, lists solely in-frame clones and lacks some. The repertoire consists of 60,000 to 70,000 clones, with under 85% occurring once and the leading ten covering approximately 4.8%. Nominally healthy donors were sampled, though unrecorded immune exposures were likely. CDR1 and CDR2 from the germline V gene are MGHDK and SYGVNS. The CDR3 extends over 13 amino acids. Trimming cost V 8 bases and J 6 bases; bases outside gene matches: 7. This rearrangement joins TRBV25-1 to TRBJ1-2, with 9 positions matching TRBD1. The clonotype originates from a male donor in good health and CMV-seropositive. The sequenced sample consisted of PBMCs. The CDR3, as DNA: TGTGCCAGCGCAAACAGGGGGCTGGATGGCTACACCTTC. Translation: CASANRGLDGYTF.